The rows below give T cell receptor beta chains drawn from one sample of a study of human T cells and chemical hapten exposure. TCRdb analysed the RACE reads with MiXCR anew, one entry per CDR3 protein. The data hold 80,000 to 100,000 distinct CDR3 sequences, with approximately 8.6% observed a single time. This sample comprised whole blood, obtained in connection with sensitization to the hapten diphenylcyclopropenone (DPC). The receptors come from a woman aged 40-49 years with alopecia areata. Some clones in this sample may be carry-over from other donors' samples. CDR3s include the opening cysteine and the closing phenylalanine or tryptophan. Fields, in order: V gene, J gene, D gene, clone size, CDR3 protein, CDR3 DNA. The D gene is left open where the match is weak. Some rows mark clone size as missing; the rest say once, few, many or name a class of expanded clone.

TRBV7-2	TRBJ2-5	NA	NA	CASSLSQGGIETQYF	TGTGCCAGCAGCTTATCACAGGGCGGGATCGAGACCCAGTACTTC
TRBV12-3/TRBV12-4	TRBJ2-5	NA	many	CASSLAPTEETQYF	TGTGCCAGCAGTTTAGCGCCGACAGAAGAGACCCAGTACTTC
TRBV3-1	TRBJ2-7	NA	many	CASSQVSYEQYF	TGTGCCAGCAGCCAAGTGTCCTACGAGCAGTACTTC
TRBV6-1	TRBJ2-3	TRBD2	few	CASMGRSGGDTQYF	TGTGCCAGCATGGGCAGGAGCGGGGGGGATACGCAGTATTTT
TRBV28	TRBJ2-7	NA	many	CASSLQTGSYEQYF	TGTGCCAGCAGTTTACAAACAGGCTCCTACGAGCAGTACTTC
TRBV4-3	TRBJ2-7	NA	few	CASSQDRLDSEQYF	TGCGCCAGCAGCCAAGATCGGCTTGACTCCGAGCAGTACTTC
TRBV9	TRBJ1-2	TRBD1	NA	CASSSRTGAESNYGYTF	TGTGCCAGCAGCTCACGGACAGGGGCAGAGTCTAACTATGGCTACACCTTC
TRBV18	TRBJ1-3	NA	few	CASSPGTSGNTIYF	TGTGCCAGCTCACCTGGGACTAGCGGAAACACCATATATTTT
TRBV28	TRBJ2-7	NA	few	CASRASGFEQYF	TGTGCCAGCCGGGCGTCCGGGTTCGAGCAGTACTTC
TRBV7-8	TRBJ1-4	NA	many	CASSLVYRDTEKLFF	TGTGCCAGCAGCTTAGTGTACAGGGATACAGAAAAACTGTTTTTT
TRBV2	TRBJ1-6	NA	many	CASISRSRSSASSYNSPLHF	TGTGCCAGCATTTCCCGGTCTAGAAGCTCCGCGAGCTCCTATAATTCACCCCTCCACTTT
TRBV10-3	TRBJ1-1	TRBD1	few	CATRTGIISNTEAFF	TGTGCCACGAGGACAGGGATTATCTCGAACACTGAAGCTTTCTTT
TRBV5-1	TRBJ2-4	NA	NA	CASSLGEVTPNIQYF	TGCGCCAGCAGCTTGGGCGAGGTCACCCCAAACATTCAGTACTTC
TRBV12-3/TRBV12-4	TRBJ2-1	TRBD1	NA	CASAEGDRDNEQFF	TGTGCCAGTGCCGAGGGGGACAGGGATAATGAGCAGTTCTTC
TRBV9	TRBJ2-1	NA	few	CASSVDPLLGNEQFF	TGTGCCAGCAGCGTAGACCCTCTCCTGGGCAATGAGCAGTTCTTC
TRBV29-1	TRBJ2-5	NA	many	CSVGRAQETQYF	TGCAGCGTTGGACGGGCACAAGAGACCCAGTACTTC
TRBV27	TRBJ2-1	TRBD1	many	CATQSRGSSYNEQFF	TGTGCCACCCAATCCAGGGGGAGCTCCTACAATGAGCAGTTCTTC
TRBV12-3/TRBV12-4	TRBJ2-5	TRBD2	few	CASSPRGGRAETQYF	TGTGCCAGCAGTCCCCGGGGGGGGAGGGCGGAGACCCAGTACTTC
TRBV7-2	TRBJ2-1	NA	many	CASSGSTGRNEQFF	TGTGCCAGCAGCGGCTCGACAGGGAGGAATGAGCAGTTCTTC
TRBV11-2	TRBJ2-2	TRBD2	few	CASSYAPGLAGVTGELFF	TGTGCCAGCAGCTACGCACCGGGACTAGCGGGAGTAACCGGGGAGCTGTTTTTT
TRBV11-2	TRBJ2-2	NA	few	CASSFSSPGELFF	TGTGCCAGCAGCTTTTCTAGTCCCGGGGAGCTGTTTTTT
TRBV5-4	TRBJ2-7	TRBD1	few	CASSGGQKYYEQYF	TGTGCCAGCAGCGGGGGACAGAAATACTACGAGCAGTACTTC
TRBV3-1	TRBJ1-2	NA	NA	CASSQEGARGYGYTF	TGTGCCAGCAGCCAAGAGGGAGCCAGGGGCTATGGCTACACCTTC
TRBV27	TRBJ2-2	NA	NA	CASSKAGKILTGELFF	TGTGCCAGCAGTAAAGCCGGAAAAATTCTCACCGGGGAGCTGTTTTTT
TRBV6-2/TRBV6-3	TRBJ2-2	NA	NA	CASSYGTVNTGELFF	TGTGCCAGCAGTTACGGGACCGTGAACACCGGGGAGCTGTTTTTT
TRBV6-5	TRBJ1-5	NA	few	CASSYLSSNQPQHF	TGTGCCAGCAGTTACCTTTCCAGCAATCAGCCCCAGCATTTT
TRBV29-1	TRBJ2-5	TRBD1	many	CSGDGTGGETQYF	TGCAGCGGAGATGGGACAGGAGGGGAGACCCAGTACTTC
TRBV5-6	TRBJ1-1	NA	NA	CASSLVQNSHTEAFF	TGTGCCAGCAGCTTGGTCCAAAATTCTCACACTGAAGCTTTCTTT
TRBV3-1	TRBJ1-3	NA	many	CASSPTTGRSGNTIYF	TGTGCCAGCAGCCCCACCACAGGACGCTCTGGAAACACCATATATTTT
TRBV3-1	TRBJ2-7	TRBD1	few	CASSRDRDLYEQYF	TGTGCCAGCAGCCGGGACAGGGATCTCTACGAGCAGTACTTC
TRBV6-5	TRBJ2-7	TRBD1	NA	CASIPGQGRSEQYF	TGTGCCAGCATTCCCGGACAGGGTCGGAGCGAGCAGTACTTC
TRBV20-1	TRBJ1-2	NA	NA	CSARVKAGPYGYTF	TGCAGTGCTAGAGTTAAGGCCGGACCCTATGGCTACACCTTC
TRBV7-2	TRBJ1-1	NA	few	CASREQGRGTEAFF	TGTGCCAGCAGGGAACAGGGCCGGGGGACTGAAGCTTTCTTT
TRBV5-6	TRBJ1-4	NA	few	CASVLTGSNEKLFF	TGTGCCAGCGTACTAACAGGCAGTAATGAAAAACTGTTTTTT
TRBV7-2	TRBJ2-7	NA	NA	CASSLSSGTAYEQYF	TGTGCCAGCAGCTTAAGTTCGGGTACAGCCTACGAGCAGTACTTC
TRBV4-3	TRBJ2-7	NA	NA	CASSQVIRDSYEQYF	TGCGCCAGCAGCCAAGTCATCAGGGACTCCTACGAGCAGTACTTC
TRBV20-1	TRBJ2-7	TRBD2	many	CSGNKLAGGSSYEQYF	TGCAGTGGGAATAAGCTAGCGGGGGGTTCCTCCTACGAGCAGTACTTC
TRBV30	TRBJ1-3	NA	few	CAWSRTGISGNTIYF	TGTGCCTGGAGTAGAACAGGAATCTCTGGAAACACCATATATTTT
TRBV6-2/TRBV6-3	TRBJ1-1	NA	few	CASSYREDTEAFF	TGTGCCAGCAGTTACAGAGAGGACACTGAAGCTTTCTTT
TRBV2	TRBJ2-7	TRBD2	many	CASSGLAGVYEQYF	TGTGCCAGCAGTGGGCTAGCGGGAGTGTACGAGCAGTACTTC
TRBV6-1	TRBJ2-1	TRBD2	few	CASSELLAGGNEQFF	TGTGCCAGCAGTGAACTTCTAGCGGGAGGGAATGAGCAGTTCTTC
TRBV7-3	TRBJ2-1	TRBD2	many	CASSLGTSGKNSYNEQFF	TGTGCCAGCAGCTTAGGGACTAGCGGGAAAAACTCCTACAATGAGCAGTTCTTC
TRBV20-1	TRBJ2-3	TRBD1	many	CSATDRGIPTDTQYF	TGCAGTGCTACAGACAGGGGGATACCCACAGATACGCAGTATTTT
TRBV4-1	TRBJ2-7	TRBD2	NA	CASSQDLVAGGVSNEQYF	TGCGCCAGCAGCCAAGATCTGGTAGCGGGAGGTGTATCCAACGAGCAGTACTTC
TRBV12-3/TRBV12-4	TRBJ1-3	TRBD1	few	CASSLGQGYSGNTIYF	TGTGCCAGCAGTCTCGGACAGGGTTATTCTGGAAACACCATATATTTT
TRBV7-3	TRBJ2-2	NA	few	CASSLAAGRTGELFF	TGTGCCAGCAGCTTAGCTGCAGGCCGCACCGGGGAGCTGTTTTTT
TRBV7-6	TRBJ2-5	NA	many	CASSITGPGAETQYF	TGTGCCAGCAGCATCACGGGACCCGGAGCGGAGACCCAGTACTTC
TRBV28	TRBJ2-7	TRBD2	many	CASSLWVAGSYEQYF	TGTGCCAGCAGCCTCTGGGTAGCGGGCTCCTACGAGCAGTACTTC
TRBV6-1	TRBJ1-1	NA	few	CASSGQLNTEAFF	TGTGCCAGCAGTGGACAGCTGAACACTGAAGCTTTCTTT
TRBV20-1	TRBJ2-1	TRBD2	few	CSAPARGGPHNEQFF	TGCAGTGCCCCCGCCCGGGGAGGGCCACACAATGAGCAGTTCTTC
TRBV28	TRBJ2-5	NA	many	CASSSDSQETQYF	TGTGCCAGCAGTTCGGACAGCCAAGAGACCCAGTACTTC